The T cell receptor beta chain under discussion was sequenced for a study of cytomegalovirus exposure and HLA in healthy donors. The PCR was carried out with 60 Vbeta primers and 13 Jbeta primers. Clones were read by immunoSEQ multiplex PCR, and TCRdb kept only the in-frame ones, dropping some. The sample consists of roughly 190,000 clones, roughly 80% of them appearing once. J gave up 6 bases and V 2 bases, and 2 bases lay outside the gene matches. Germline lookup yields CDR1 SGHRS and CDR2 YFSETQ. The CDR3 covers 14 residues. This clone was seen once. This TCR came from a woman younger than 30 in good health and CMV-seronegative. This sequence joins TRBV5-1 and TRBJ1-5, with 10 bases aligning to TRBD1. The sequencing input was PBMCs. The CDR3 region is CASSFGDRGQPQHF. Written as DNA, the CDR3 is TGCGCCAGCAGCTTTGGGGACAGGGGTCAGCCCCAGCATTTT.